Below are 9 T cell receptor beta chains sequenced from a single sample in a study of T-cell memory formation after mild COVID-19. MiXCR, applied by TCRdb to the 5' RACE reads, yields one record per CDR3 protein. Counted here are fewer than 250,000 distinct CDR3 sequences, 27% occurring once; the ten biggest clones make up approximately 10%. The sequenced sample was PBMCs or a T cell subset sorted from them (not recorded which). The receptors stem from an adult woman who had mild COVID-19 (a few samples of this study predate the infection). Cell type and time point are not known.

In this sample, this clonotype turned up a few times. In nucleotides, the CDR3 is TGTGCCAGCAGTGAATGGACAGGTTACGAGCAGTACTTC. Translating it yields CASSEWTGYEQYF. V and J are TRBV6-1 and TRBJ2-7; TRBD1 agrees at 7 bases. This CDR3 has 13 residues. Germline V gives CDR1 MNHNS, CDR2 SASEGT. V was pared by 2 bases and J by 4 bases, with 2 bases of the junction left unmatched.

This clonotype was seen more than once but under ten times. The rearrangement links TRBV24-1 to TRBJ2-7, with D possibly TRBD2 on 6 matching bases. The CDR3 runs 14 residues. Looked up from germline, CDR1 is KGHDR and CDR2 is SFDVKD. Trimming took off 6 bases at V and 2 bases at J, with 13 bases between the two ends. The CDR3 DNA reads TGTGCCACCAGTCGCCGGGAGCTGCCCTACGAGCAGTACTTC. The encoded protein is CATSRRELPYEQYF.

The chain couples TRBV12-3 or TRBV12-4 to TRBJ1-2, with D possibly matching TRBD1 (6 bases). This CDR3 is built from 15 residues. The ends were cut back, 0 bases at V and 1 base at J, with 9 bases in the middle. CDR3 nucleotide sequence: TGTGCCAGCAGTTTAGCCGGACAGTATAACTATGGCTACACCTTC. Its translation: CASSLAGQYNYGYTF.

V usage is TRBV4-3 and J usage is TRBJ2-7, with D perhaps assigned TRBD1 or TRBD2 (6 bases each). Between the trimmed V and J ends, which lost 4 bases and 3 bases, there was a span of 10 bases. Looked up from germline, CDR1 is LGHNA and CDR2 is YSLEER. This CDR3 has 13 amino acids. The CDR3 sequence is CASSRGDNYEQYF. In DNA form, the CDR3 reads TGCGCCAGCAGCCGGGGGGACAACTACGAGCAGTACTTC.

This clonotype turned up a few times. The chain couples TRBV12-3 or TRBV12-4 to TRBJ2-1, with a possible D match to TRBD2 (7 bases). CDR3 length: 13 residues. Trimming pared 7 bases from V and 10 bases from J, leaving 17 bases between. This CDR3 reads CASTPSEGGEQFF. CDR3 bases: TGTGCCAGCACCCCTAGTGAGGGGGGGGAGCAGTTCTTC.

The V and J genes are TRBV5-1 and TRBJ2-7, with 11 positions matching TRBD1. CDR1 SGHRS and CDR2 YFSETQ come from the germline V gene. The CDR3 contains 15 residues. The J segment lost 0 bases and the V segment lost 4 bases, leaving 3 bases of the junction unmatched. CDR3 sequence (DNA): TGCGCCAGCAGCCCGGGACAGGGGGACTCCTACGAGCAGTACTTC. It specifies CASSPGQGDSYEQYF.

The rearrangement joins TRBV7-6 to TRBJ1-5; TRBD1 is a possible D gene (5 bases). This CDR3 region has 15 residues. V was cut by 4 bases and J by 4 bases, with 14 bases left in between. The V gene's germline CDR1 is SGHVS and CDR2 FNYEAQ. The CDR3 nucleotides read TGTGCCAGCAGCTCCCGCGGACAAGTAAATCAGCCCCAGCATTTT. Residues: CASSSRGQVNQPQHF.

This sequence joins TRBV19 and TRBJ1-1; D not resolved. With 5 bases removed from V and 4 bases from J, the gap between germline ends came to 14 bases. There are 14 residues in the CDR3. Germline CDR1 is LNHDA and CDR2 is SQIVND (reference sequence). The CDR3 DNA reads TGTGCCAGTAGTCTGGGCCAGAGGAGCACTGAAGCTTTCTTT. Translating gives CASSLGQRSTEAFF.

The J gene is TRBJ1-3, the V gene TRBV11-2, with D hard to call. CDR3 size: 15 residues. V was shortened by 3 bases and J by 0 bases, with 9 bases between the two germline ends. Germline assignment: CDR1 SGHAT and CDR2 FQNNGV. The CDR3 protein is CASSFSESSGNTIYF. The CDR3 DNA reads as TGTGCCAGCAGCTTTTCGGAGAGCTCTGGAAACACCATATATTTT.